This record concerns one TCR beta chain sequence. The sample originates from a study of beta chain features in type 1 diabetes. Investigators reverse transcribed all isolated RNA, so they sequenced expressed TCRB transcripts. Sequenced by immunoSEQ multiplex PCR; TCRdb stores in-frame clones only, minus some. The table lists roughly 350,000 clones, 11% of them singletons. Sequenced: naive CD4+ T cells from blood. The receptor's source is a woman in her 30s in good health.

Here the CDR3 reads CASSLSRLTDTQYF. The DNA for the CDR3 is TGTGCCAGCAGCTTAAGCAGGCTCACAGATACGCAGTATTTT. The chain uses TRBV7-9 and TRBJ2-3; D is unresolved. This CDR3 spans 14 amino acids. Germline CDR1 SEHNR, CDR2 FQNEAQ (reference sequence). Trimming cost V 2 bases and J 2 bases, with 8 bases left between them.